This T cell receptor (beta chain) stems from a study of cytomegalovirus exposure and HLA in healthy donors. Worth noting for this clone: The antigen is not known.

The CDR3 has 14 amino acids. Germline CDR1 MDHEN, CDR2 SYDVKM. Trimming took off 6 bases at V and 8 bases at J, with 14 bases between the two ends. This table comes from immunoSEQ multiplex PCR, and its TCRdb copy is limited to in-frame clones, with some not included. The table has 300,000 to 400,000 clones, 86% seen once; the top ten hold 0.8% to 0.85%. Study outcomes and limitations: A subsequent analysis found that TCR clusters from the first cohort also tended to co-occur in the roughly 120 validation repertoires, with 90% to 95% of cluster scores above 0.

This chain joins TRBV28 and TRBJ1-6, with unresolved D. Sequenced: PBMCs. This receptor was identified in a woman aged 18-29 years in good health and CMV-seronegative. The CDR3 loop reads CASSYGPGYSPLHF. CDR3 DNA sequence: TGTGCCAGCAGCTATGGGCCAGGTTATTCACCCCTCCACTTT. The full variable domain, completed using reference TRBV28 and TRBJ1-6, is DVKVTQSSRYLVKRTGEKVFLECVQDMDHENMFWYRQDPGLGLRLIYFSYDVKMKEKGDIPEGYSVSREKKERFSLILESASTNQTSMYLCASSYGPGYSPLHFGNGTRLTVT.